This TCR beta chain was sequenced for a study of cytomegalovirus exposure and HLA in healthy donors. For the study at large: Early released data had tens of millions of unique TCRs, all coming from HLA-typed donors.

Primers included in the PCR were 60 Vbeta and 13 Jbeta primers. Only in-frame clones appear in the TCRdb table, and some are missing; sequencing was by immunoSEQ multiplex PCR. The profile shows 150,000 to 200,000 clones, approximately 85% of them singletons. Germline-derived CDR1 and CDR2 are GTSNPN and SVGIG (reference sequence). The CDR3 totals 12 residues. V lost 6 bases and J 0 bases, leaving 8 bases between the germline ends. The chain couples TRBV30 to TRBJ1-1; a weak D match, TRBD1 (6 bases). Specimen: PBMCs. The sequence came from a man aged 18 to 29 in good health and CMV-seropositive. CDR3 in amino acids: CACQGMNTEAFF. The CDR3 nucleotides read TGTGCCTGTCAGGGGATGAACACTGAAGCTTTCTTT.